These T cell receptor beta chains were read from a single sample in a study of spatial heterogeneity in lung cancer. TCRdb re-derived calls from the 5' RACE reads in MiXCR, one entry per CDR3 protein. In the table there are about 2,200 distinct CDR3 sequences, 15% of which are singletons. Sample: lung tumor tissue, taken at surgery. These receptors were collected from a male donor with early-stage non-small cell lung cancer. CDR3s include the opening cysteine and the closing phenylalanine or tryptophan. D genes are given only for firm matches. Clone size is stated in some rows and not others, as once, few, many or a class when expanded.

v_call: TRBV20-1; d_call: TRBD2; j_call: TRBJ2-7; clone_size: medium-sized; cdr3_aa: CSARDGTGLAVNEQYF; cdr3_nt: TGCAGTGCTAGAGATGGCACGGGACTAGCGGTCAACGAGCAGTACTTC
v_call: TRBV27; d_call: TRBD1; j_call: TRBJ1-2; clone_size: many; cdr3_aa: CASSLLGQGSYGYTF; cdr3_nt: TGTGCCAGCAGTCTGCTGGGACAGGGAAGCTATGGCTACACCTTC
v_call: TRBV6-2/TRBV6-3; d_call: NA; j_call: TRBJ2-5; clone_size: large; cdr3_aa: CASSYEIQKQRGLQTQYF; cdr3_nt: TGTGCCAGCAGTTACGAAATTCAGAAACAAAGGGGATTACAGACCCAGTACTTC
v_call: TRBV29-1; d_call: NA; j_call: TRBJ2-5; clone_size: NA; cdr3_aa: CSVEDTVTPETQYF; cdr3_nt: TGCAGCGTTGAAGACACGGTAACCCCGGAGACCCAGTACTTC
v_call: TRBV5-1; d_call: TRBD1; j_call: TRBJ2-5; clone_size: medium-sized; cdr3_aa: CASSVAGQGPLETQYF; cdr3_nt: TGCGCCAGCAGCGTTGCGGGACAGGGACCCTTGGAGACCCAGTACTTC
v_call: TRBV7-8; d_call: TRBD2; j_call: TRBJ2-5; clone_size: medium-sized; cdr3_aa: CASSLTGGAFVETQYF; cdr3_nt: TGTGCCAGCAGCTTAACCGGGGGGGCCTTCGTAGAGACCCAGTACTTC
v_call: TRBV5-1; d_call: TRBD1; j_call: TRBJ1-5; clone_size: NA; cdr3_aa: CASSPGTGAGNQPQHF; cdr3_nt: TGCGCCAGCAGCCCGGGGACAGGGGCGGGCAATCAGCCCCAGCATTTT
v_call: TRBV5-1; d_call: NA; j_call: TRBJ1-2; clone_size: NA; cdr3_aa: CASSFLNDGYTF; cdr3_nt: TGCGCCAGCAGCTTTCTGAACGATGGCTACACCTTC
v_call: TRBV9; d_call: NA; j_call: TRBJ1-4; clone_size: NA; cdr3_aa: CASSVGGNEKLFF; cdr3_nt: TGTGCCAGCAGCGTAGGGGGTAATGAAAAACTGTTTTTT
v_call: TRBV5-5; d_call: TRBD2; j_call: TRBJ2-3; clone_size: medium-sized; cdr3_aa: CASSLGLAGLGTDTQYF; cdr3_nt: TGTGCCAGCAGCTTGGGTCTAGCGGGGTTGGGCACAGATACGCAGTATTTT
v_call: TRBV6-5; d_call: TRBD1; j_call: TRBJ1-2; clone_size: NA; cdr3_aa: CASRPGQGRYGYTF; cdr3_nt: TGTGCCAGCAGACCGGGACAGGGGCGCTATGGCTACACCTTC
v_call: TRBV12-3/TRBV12-4; d_call: NA; j_call: TRBJ1-5; clone_size: many; cdr3_aa: CASSRNLPGDQPQHF; cdr3_nt: TGTGCCAGCAGTCGCAATCTCCCAGGGGACCAGCCCCAGCATTTT
v_call: TRBV12-3/TRBV12-4; d_call: TRBD2; j_call: TRBJ2-3; clone_size: many; cdr3_aa: CASTTSGGASDTQYF; cdr3_nt: TGTGCCAGCACAACTAGCGGGGGGGCTTCAGATACGCAGTATTTT
v_call: TRBV7-9; d_call: NA; j_call: TRBJ2-3; clone_size: medium-sized; cdr3_aa: CASSRPDLKDTQYF; cdr3_nt: TGTGCCAGCAGCCGCCCTGACCTTAAAGATACGCAGTATTTT
v_call: TRBV11-3; d_call: NA; j_call: TRBJ2-2; clone_size: few; cdr3_aa: CASSLVGPGIDTGELFF; cdr3_nt: TGTGCCAGCAGCTTAGTGGGGCCAGGGATTGACACCGGGGAGCTGTTTTTT
v_call: TRBV4-2; d_call: TRBD1; j_call: TRBJ1-2; clone_size: medium-sized; cdr3_aa: CASSQEGQGARVYGYTF; cdr3_nt: TGTGCCAGCAGCCAAGAGGGACAGGGGGCGCGGGTCTATGGCTACACCTTC
v_call: TRBV4-2; d_call: NA; j_call: TRBJ2-5; clone_size: NA; cdr3_aa: CASSQDRQETQYF; cdr3_nt: TGTGCCAGCAGCCAAGACAGACAAGAGACCCAGTACTTC
v_call: TRBV24-1; d_call: NA; j_call: TRBJ1-5; clone_size: medium-sized; cdr3_aa: CATSDRSHRRIPNQPQHF; cdr3_nt: TGTGCCACCAGTGATCGGTCCCACAGGCGGATACCCAATCAGCCCCAGCATTTT
v_call: TRBV7-3; d_call: NA; j_call: TRBJ1-2; clone_size: many; cdr3_aa: CASSPNPGDGYTF; cdr3_nt: TGTGCCAGCAGCCCTAATCCGGGGGATGGCTACACCTTC
v_call: TRBV6-5; d_call: TRBD2; j_call: TRBJ2-3; clone_size: medium-sized; cdr3_aa: CASSLAGTSTDTQYF; cdr3_nt: TGTGCCAGCAGTTTAGCGGGGACTAGCACAGATACGCAGTATTTT
v_call: TRBV6-5; d_call: NA; j_call: TRBJ2-1; clone_size: many; cdr3_aa: CASSGNSGGDRNEQFF; cdr3_nt: TGTGCCAGCAGTGGGAATAGCGGAGGGGATCGGAATGAGCAGTTCTTC
v_call: TRBV2; d_call: TRBD1; j_call: TRBJ2-3; clone_size: medium-sized; cdr3_aa: CASSATGGGTQYF; cdr3_nt: TGTGCCAGCAGTGCGACAGGGGGAGGAACGCAGTATTTT
v_call: TRBV15; d_call: NA; j_call: TRBJ2-2; clone_size: few; cdr3_aa: CATSRELVVNTGELFF; cdr3_nt: TGTGCCACCAGCAGAGAACTCGTCGTTAACACCGGGGAGCTGTTTTTT
v_call: TRBV6-2/TRBV6-3; d_call: TRBD2; j_call: TRBJ2-1; clone_size: medium-sized; cdr3_aa: CASSFLSGRTEQFF; cdr3_nt: TGTGCCAGCAGTTTCCTCAGCGGGAGGACTGAGCAGTTCTTC
v_call: TRBV7-3; d_call: NA; j_call: TRBJ1-2; clone_size: medium-sized; cdr3_aa: CASSLGGSSGYTF; cdr3_nt: TGTGCCAGCAGCTTAGGGGGCAGCTCTGGCTACACCTTC
v_call: TRBV27; d_call: TRBD1; j_call: TRBJ2-7; clone_size: medium-sized; cdr3_aa: CASSLSRDRVYEQYF; cdr3_nt: TGTGCCAGCAGTCTATCCCGGGACAGGGTCTACGAGCAGTACTTC
v_call: TRBV20-1; d_call: TRBD2; j_call: TRBJ2-7; clone_size: NA; cdr3_aa: CSASDLAELLTYEQYF; cdr3_nt: TGCAGTGCTTCCGACCTAGCGGAGCTCCTAACCTACGAGCAGTACTTC
v_call: TRBV30; d_call: TRBD1; j_call: TRBJ1-6; clone_size: few; cdr3_aa: CAWSVGRQGQSPLHF; cdr3_nt: TGTGCCTGGAGTGTGGGTCGACAGGGGCAATCACCCCTCCACTTT
v_call: TRBV7-2; d_call: TRBD2; j_call: TRBJ2-5; clone_size: medium-sized; cdr3_aa: CASRQPGGKETQYF; cdr3_nt: TGTGCCAGCAGGCAACCGGGAGGGAAAGAGACCCAGTACTTC
v_call: TRBV4-3; d_call: NA; j_call: TRBJ1-4; clone_size: large; cdr3_aa: CASSHEPREKLFF; cdr3_nt: TGCGCCAGCAGCCATGAGCCTAGAGAAAAACTGTTTTTT
v_call: TRBV28; d_call: NA; j_call: TRBJ1-1; clone_size: NA; cdr3_aa: CASRETGNTEAFF; cdr3_nt: TGTGCCAGCAGAGAAACGGGGAACACTGAAGCTTTCTTT
v_call: TRBV15; d_call: NA; j_call: TRBJ2-2; clone_size: NA; cdr3_aa: CATMDPNTGELFF; cdr3_nt: TGTGCCACCATGGACCCGAACACCGGGGAGCTGTTTTTT
v_call: TRBV11-2; d_call: NA; j_call: TRBJ2-5; clone_size: medium-sized; cdr3_aa: CATNRGGTKETQYF; cdr3_nt: TGTGCCACCAACCGCGGCGGGACAAAAGAGACCCAGTACTTC
v_call: TRBV27; d_call: NA; j_call: TRBJ1-6; clone_size: many; cdr3_aa: CASSLQGMNSPLHF; cdr3_nt: TGTGCCAGCAGTTTACAGGGGATGAATTCACCCCTCCACTTT
v_call: TRBV6-5; d_call: NA; j_call: TRBJ1-2; clone_size: medium-sized; cdr3_aa: CATNVGSLRGYGYTF; cdr3_nt: TGTGCCACCAACGTCGGATCCCTACGCGGCTATGGCTACACCTTC
v_call: TRBV5-1; d_call: TRBD2; j_call: TRBJ2-3; clone_size: few; cdr3_aa: CASSKGTSVYDTQYF; cdr3_nt: TGCGCCAGCAGCAAGGGGACTAGCGTATATGATACGCAGTATTTT
v_call: TRBV7-3; d_call: NA; j_call: TRBJ2-7; clone_size: medium-sized; cdr3_aa: CASSIGLGNSYEQYF; cdr3_nt: TGTGCCAGCAGCATAGGGCTGGGGAACTCCTACGAGCAGTACTTC
v_call: TRBV11-2; d_call: NA; j_call: TRBJ2-1; clone_size: hyperexpanded; cdr3_aa: CASSPRGPKPNEQFF; cdr3_nt: TGTGCCAGCAGCCCTCGGGGCCCTAAGCCCAATGAGCAGTTCTTC
v_call: TRBV12-3/TRBV12-4; d_call: TRBD1; j_call: TRBJ1-5; clone_size: medium-sized; cdr3_aa: CASSLEQGANQPQHF; cdr3_nt: TGTGCCAGCAGTTTAGAACAGGGGGCAAATCAGCCCCAGCATTTT
v_call: TRBV20-1; d_call: NA; j_call: TRBJ2-1; clone_size: many; cdr3_aa: CSARDNEQFF; cdr3_nt: TGCAGTGCTAGAGACAATGAGCAGTTCTTC
v_call: TRBV7-2; d_call: TRBD2; j_call: TRBJ2-5; clone_size: medium-sized; cdr3_aa: CASSSGLAPETQYF; cdr3_nt: TGTGCCAGCAGCTCAGGACTAGCACCAGAGACCCAGTACTTC
v_call: TRBV5-1; d_call: TRBD1; j_call: TRBJ2-2; clone_size: NA; cdr3_aa: CASSLTGVADTGELFF; cdr3_nt: TGCGCCAGCAGCTTAACAGGGGTAGCCGACACCGGGGAGCTGTTTTTT
v_call: TRBV5-6; d_call: TRBD1; j_call: TRBJ1-5; clone_size: medium-sized; cdr3_aa: CASSLTGADNQPQHF; cdr3_nt: TGTGCCAGCAGCTTGACAGGGGCCGACAATCAGCCCCAGCATTTT
v_call: TRBV10-3; d_call: NA; j_call: TRBJ1-2; clone_size: many; cdr3_aa: CAISESQLVTLRGQNYGYTF; cdr3_nt: TGTGCCATCAGTGAGTCTCAGCTGGTGACCCTCCGGGGACAAAACTATGGCTACACCTTC
v_call: TRBV5-1; d_call: NA; j_call: TRBJ1-1; clone_size: NA; cdr3_aa: CASSLGDTDTEAFF; cdr3_nt: TGCGCCAGCAGCTTGGGCGATACGGACACTGAAGCTTTCTTT
v_call: TRBV5-6; d_call: TRBD1; j_call: TRBJ1-6; clone_size: NA; cdr3_aa: CASSLDAGGLDSPLHF; cdr3_nt: TGTGCCAGCAGCTTGGACGCAGGGGGCCTCGATTCACCCCTCCACTTT
v_call: TRBV30; d_call: NA; j_call: TRBJ1-3; clone_size: medium-sized; cdr3_aa: CAWSPLGTSGNTIYF; cdr3_nt: TGTGCCTGGAGTCCGCTAGGGACTAGCGGAAACACCATATATTTT
v_call: TRBV6-5; d_call: NA; j_call: TRBJ1-4; clone_size: medium-sized; cdr3_aa: CASREFRDKTPKKLFF; cdr3_nt: TGTGCCAGCAGAGAATTCCGGGACAAGACGCCGAAAAAACTGTTTTTT
v_call: TRBV6-2/TRBV6-3; d_call: NA; j_call: TRBJ2-1; clone_size: many; cdr3_aa: CASRQPGVVLYNEQFF; cdr3_nt: TGTGCCAGCAGGCAGCCCGGGGTAGTGTTGTACAATGAGCAGTTCTTC
v_call: TRBV30; d_call: TRBD1; j_call: TRBJ1-2; clone_size: medium-sized; cdr3_aa: CAWRVPGTGGFGYTF; cdr3_nt: TGTGCCTGGCGTGTTCCCGGGACAGGGGGATTTGGCTACACCTTC